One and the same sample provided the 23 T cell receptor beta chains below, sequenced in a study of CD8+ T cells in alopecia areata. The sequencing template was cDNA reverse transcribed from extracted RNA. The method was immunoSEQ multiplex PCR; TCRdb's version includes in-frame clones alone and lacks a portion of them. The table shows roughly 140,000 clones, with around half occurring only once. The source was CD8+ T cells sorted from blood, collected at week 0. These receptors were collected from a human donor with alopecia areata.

The CDR3 here is CASSQDWAGSYEQYF. The CDR3 DNA sequence: TGCGCCAGCAGCCAAGACTGGGCAGGGAGCTACGAGCAGTACTTC. The chain links TRBV4-3 to TRBJ2-7, with D perhaps assigned TRBD1 or TRBD2 (5 bases each). V was trimmed by 0 bases and J by 3 bases, leaving 12 bases between them. Germline CDR1 is LGHNA and CDR2 is YSLEER. The CDR3 contains 15 residues.

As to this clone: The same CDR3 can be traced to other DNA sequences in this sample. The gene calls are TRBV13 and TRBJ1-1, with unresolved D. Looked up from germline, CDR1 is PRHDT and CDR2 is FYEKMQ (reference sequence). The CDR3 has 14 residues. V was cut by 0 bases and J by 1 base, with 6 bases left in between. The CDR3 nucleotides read TGTGCCAGCAGCTTAGGGGGCCCGAACACTGAAGCTTTCTTT. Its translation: CASSLGGPNTEAFF. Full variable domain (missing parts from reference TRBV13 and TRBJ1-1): AAGVIQSPRHLIKEKRETATLKCYPIPRHDTVYWYQQGPGQDPQFLISFYEKMQSDKGSIPDRFSAQQFSDYHSELNMSSLELGDSALYFCASSLGGPNTEAFFGQGTRLTVV.

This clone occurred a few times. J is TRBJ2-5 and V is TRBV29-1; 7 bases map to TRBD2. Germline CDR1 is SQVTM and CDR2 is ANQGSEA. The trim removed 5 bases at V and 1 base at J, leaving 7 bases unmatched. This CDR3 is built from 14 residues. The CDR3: CSVLSGDTQETQYF. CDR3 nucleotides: TGCAGCGTTCTAAGCGGGGATACCCAAGAGACCCAGTACTTC. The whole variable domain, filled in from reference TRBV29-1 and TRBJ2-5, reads SAVISQKPSRDICQRGTSLTIQCQVDSQVTMMFWYRQQPGQSLTLIATANQGSEATYESGFVIDKFPISRPNLTFSTLTVSNMSPEDSSIYLCSVLSGDTQETQYFGPGTRLLVL.

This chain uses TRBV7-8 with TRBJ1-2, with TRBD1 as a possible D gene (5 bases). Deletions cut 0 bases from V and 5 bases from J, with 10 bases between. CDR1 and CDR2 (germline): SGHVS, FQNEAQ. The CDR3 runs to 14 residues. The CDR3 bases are TGTGCCAGCAGCTTAGCATGGGGCATTTATGGCTACACCTTC. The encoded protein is CASSLAWGIYGYTF.

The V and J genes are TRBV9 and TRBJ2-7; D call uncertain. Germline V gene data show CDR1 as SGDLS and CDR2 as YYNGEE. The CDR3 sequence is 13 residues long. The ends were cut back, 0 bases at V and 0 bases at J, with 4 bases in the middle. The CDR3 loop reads CASSVGSSYEQYF. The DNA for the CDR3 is TGTGCCAGCAGCGTAGGGAGCTCCTACGAGCAGTACTTC.

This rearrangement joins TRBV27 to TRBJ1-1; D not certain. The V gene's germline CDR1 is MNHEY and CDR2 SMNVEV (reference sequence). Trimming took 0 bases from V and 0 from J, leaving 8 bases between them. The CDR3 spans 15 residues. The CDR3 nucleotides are TGTGCCAGCAGTTTATCCGGCAGTATGAACACTGAAGCTTTCTTT. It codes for CASSLSGSMNTEAFF.

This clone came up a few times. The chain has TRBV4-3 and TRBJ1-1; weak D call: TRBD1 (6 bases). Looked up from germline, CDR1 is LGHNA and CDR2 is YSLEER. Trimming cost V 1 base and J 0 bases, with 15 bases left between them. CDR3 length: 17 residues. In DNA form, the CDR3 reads TGCGCCAGCAGCCAAGCCCGATTTGGACAGATGAACACTGAAGCTTTCTTT. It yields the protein CASSQARFGQMNTEAFF.

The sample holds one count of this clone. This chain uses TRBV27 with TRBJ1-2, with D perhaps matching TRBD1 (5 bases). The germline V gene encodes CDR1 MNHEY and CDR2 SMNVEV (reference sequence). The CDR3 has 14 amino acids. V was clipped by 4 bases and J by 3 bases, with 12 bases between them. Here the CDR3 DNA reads TGTGCCAGCAGTTCTACGGGGGGGGACTATGGCTACACCTTC. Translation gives CASSSTGGDYGYTF.

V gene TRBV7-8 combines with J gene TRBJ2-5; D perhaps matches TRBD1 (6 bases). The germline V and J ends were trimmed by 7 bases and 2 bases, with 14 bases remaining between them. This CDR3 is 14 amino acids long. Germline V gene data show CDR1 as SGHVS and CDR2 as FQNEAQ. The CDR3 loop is CASIPGHLQETQYF. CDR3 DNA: TGTGCCAGCATTCCGGGACATCTACAAGAGACCCAGTACTTC.

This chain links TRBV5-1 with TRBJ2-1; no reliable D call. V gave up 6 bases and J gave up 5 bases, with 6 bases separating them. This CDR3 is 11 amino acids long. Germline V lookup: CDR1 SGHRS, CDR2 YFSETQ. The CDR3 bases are TGCGCCAGCACCCAAGACAATGAGCAGTTCTTC. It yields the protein CASTQDNEQFF.

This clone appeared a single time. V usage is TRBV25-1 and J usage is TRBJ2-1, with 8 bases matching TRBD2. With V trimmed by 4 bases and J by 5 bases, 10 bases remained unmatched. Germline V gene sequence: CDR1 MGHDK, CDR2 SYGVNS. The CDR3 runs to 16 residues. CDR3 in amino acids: CASSARRGEANNEQFF. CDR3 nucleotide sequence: TGTGCCAGCAGTGCCAGGCGGGGGGAGGCTAACAATGAGCAGTTCTTC.

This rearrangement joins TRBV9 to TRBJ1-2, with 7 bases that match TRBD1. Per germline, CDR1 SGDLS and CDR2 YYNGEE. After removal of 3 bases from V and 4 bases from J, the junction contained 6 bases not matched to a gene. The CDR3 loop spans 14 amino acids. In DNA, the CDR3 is TGTGCCAGCAGCGAGACAGGGAGCGGCTATGGCTACACCTTC. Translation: CASSETGSGYGYTF.

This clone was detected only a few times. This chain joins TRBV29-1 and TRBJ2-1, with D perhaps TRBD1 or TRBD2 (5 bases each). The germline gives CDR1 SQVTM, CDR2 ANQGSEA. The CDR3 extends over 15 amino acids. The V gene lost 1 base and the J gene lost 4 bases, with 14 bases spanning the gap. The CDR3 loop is CSVEVKGRVYNEQFF. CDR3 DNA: TGCAGCGTTGAAGTAAAGGGGAGAGTATACAATGAGCAGTTCTTC.

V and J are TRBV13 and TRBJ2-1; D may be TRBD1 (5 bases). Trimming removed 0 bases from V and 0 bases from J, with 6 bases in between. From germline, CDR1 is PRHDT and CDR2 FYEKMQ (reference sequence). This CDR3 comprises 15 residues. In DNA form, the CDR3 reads TGTGCCAGCAGCTTAGGGCAGGGCTCCTACAATGAGCAGTTCTTC. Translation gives CASSLGQGSYNEQFF.

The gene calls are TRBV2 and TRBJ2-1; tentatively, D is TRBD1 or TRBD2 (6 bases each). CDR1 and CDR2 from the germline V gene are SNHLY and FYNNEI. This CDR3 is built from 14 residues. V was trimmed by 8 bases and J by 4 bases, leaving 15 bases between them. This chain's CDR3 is CASGPGAMYNEQFF. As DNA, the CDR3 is TGTGCCAGCGGGCCGGGGGCGATGTACAATGAGCAGTTCTTC.

The CDR3 DNA follows: TGTGCCAGCAGCACATACAGTGATCAGCCCCAGCATTTT. It codes for CASSTYSDQPQHF. The V and J genes are TRBV7-6 and TRBJ1-5; D ambiguous. The CDR3 totals 13 residues. CDR1 and CDR2 (germline): SGHVS, FNYEAQ. The ends were cut back, 5 bases at V and 5 bases at J, with 10 bases in the middle.

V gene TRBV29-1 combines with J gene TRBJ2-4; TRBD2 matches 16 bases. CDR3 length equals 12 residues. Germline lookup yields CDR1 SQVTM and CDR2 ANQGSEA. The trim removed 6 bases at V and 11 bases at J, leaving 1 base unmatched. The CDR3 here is CSVGTSGGVQYF. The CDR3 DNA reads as TGCAGCGTCGGGACTAGCGGGGGGGTTCAGTACTTC.

The CDR3 sequence: CASSTSPTDNYGYTF. The CDR3 region has the DNA TGTGCCTCCTCGACATCCCCAACTGATAACTATGGCTACACCTTC. The genes are TRBV30 and TRBJ1-2; D unclear. CDR3 length: 15 residues. V was cut by 7 bases and J by 1 base, with 19 bases left in between. Germline assignment: CDR1 GTSNPN and CDR2 SVGIG (reference sequence).

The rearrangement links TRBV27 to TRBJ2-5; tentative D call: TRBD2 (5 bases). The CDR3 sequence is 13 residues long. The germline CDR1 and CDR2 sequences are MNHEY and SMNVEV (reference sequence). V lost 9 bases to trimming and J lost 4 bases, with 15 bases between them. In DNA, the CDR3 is TGTGCCAGTTCCCGTGCTGAGGGAGAGACCCAGTACTTC. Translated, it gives CASSRAEGETQYF.

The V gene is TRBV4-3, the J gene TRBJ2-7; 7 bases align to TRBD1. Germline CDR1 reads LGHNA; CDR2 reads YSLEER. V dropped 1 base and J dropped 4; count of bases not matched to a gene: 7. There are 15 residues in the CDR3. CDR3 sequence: CASSQGAARGYEQYF. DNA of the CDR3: TGCGCCAGCAGCCAAGGAGCGGCCAGGGGGTACGAGCAGTACTTC.

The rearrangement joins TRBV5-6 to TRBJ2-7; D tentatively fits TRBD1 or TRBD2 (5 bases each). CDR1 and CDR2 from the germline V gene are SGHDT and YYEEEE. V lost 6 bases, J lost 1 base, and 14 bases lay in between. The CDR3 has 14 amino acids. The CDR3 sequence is CASNMGRRSYEQYF. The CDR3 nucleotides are TGTGCCAGCAACATGGGACGGCGGTCCTACGAGCAGTACTTC. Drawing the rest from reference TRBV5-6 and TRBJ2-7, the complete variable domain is DAGVTQSPTHLIKTRGQQVTLRCSPKSGHDTVSWYQQALGQGPQFIFQYYEEEERQRGNFPDRFSGHQFPNYSSELNVNALLLGDSALYLCASNMGRRSYEQYFGPGTRLTVT.

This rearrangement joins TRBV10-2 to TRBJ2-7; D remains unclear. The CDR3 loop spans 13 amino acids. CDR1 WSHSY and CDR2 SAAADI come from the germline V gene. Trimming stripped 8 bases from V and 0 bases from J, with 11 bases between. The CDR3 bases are TGCGCCAGCTCGGCTATGATCTCCTACGAGCAGTACTTC. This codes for CASSAMISYEQYF.

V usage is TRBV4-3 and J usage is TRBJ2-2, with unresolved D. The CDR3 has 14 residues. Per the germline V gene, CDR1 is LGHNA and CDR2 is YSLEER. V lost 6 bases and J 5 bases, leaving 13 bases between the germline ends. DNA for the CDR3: TGCGCCAGCAGTCAAACATCAAGGACCGGGGAGCTGTTTTTT. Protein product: CASSQTSRTGELFF.